Sequencing of this T cell receptor (beta chain) was carried out in a study of T cell repertoires in cytomegalovirus infection. About the study: Peptides in the study included HLA-C-restricted and HLA-B-restricted CMV epitopes.

The V end was cut by 5 bases, the J end by 3 bases, with 11 bases between. Germline V CDR1 and CDR2: MNHEY, SMNVEV (reference sequence). This CDR3 spans 14 amino acids. This clonotype has just a few counts. The antigen is undetermined. Study-wide points: The study found HLA-C-restricted CMV-specific TCR beta clonotypes dominating the ex vivo response. The study identified carriers of CMV plus the relevant HLA from cumulative public TCR beta family frequency.

TCRdb reprocessed the reads with MiXCR, giving one entry per CDR3 protein. The sample holds roughly 800,000 distinct CDR3 sequences, about 27% seen once. The chain links TRBV27 to TRBJ1-5; D gene unclear. The source material was cultured CD8+ T cells from PBMCs, sampled from culture after CMV antigen stimulation. The clonotype comes from a human donor in good health (CMV status not recorded). Some clones in this sample may be carry-over from other donors' samples. The CDR3 loop is CASSGAGFNQPQHF. The CDR3 nucleotides are TGTGCCAGCAGTGGAGCAGGTTTCAATCAGCCCCAGCATTTT.